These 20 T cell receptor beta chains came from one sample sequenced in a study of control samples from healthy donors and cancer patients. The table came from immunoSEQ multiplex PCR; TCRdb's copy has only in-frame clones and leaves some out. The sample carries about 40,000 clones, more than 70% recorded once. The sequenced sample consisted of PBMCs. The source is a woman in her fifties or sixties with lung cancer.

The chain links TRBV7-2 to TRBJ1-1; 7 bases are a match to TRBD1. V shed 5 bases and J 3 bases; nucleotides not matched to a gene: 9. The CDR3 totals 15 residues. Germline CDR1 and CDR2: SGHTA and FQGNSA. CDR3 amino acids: CASSPEAGGDTEAFF. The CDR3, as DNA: TGTGCCAGCAGCCCAGAGGCAGGGGGGGACACTGAAGCTTTCTTT.

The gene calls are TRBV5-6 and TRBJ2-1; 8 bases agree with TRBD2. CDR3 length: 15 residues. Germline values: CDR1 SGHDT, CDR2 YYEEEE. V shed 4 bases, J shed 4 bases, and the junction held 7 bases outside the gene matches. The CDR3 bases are TGTGCCAGCAGCCCGCCGGGACTAGGGTACAATGAGCAGTTCTTC. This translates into CASSPPGLGYNEQFF.

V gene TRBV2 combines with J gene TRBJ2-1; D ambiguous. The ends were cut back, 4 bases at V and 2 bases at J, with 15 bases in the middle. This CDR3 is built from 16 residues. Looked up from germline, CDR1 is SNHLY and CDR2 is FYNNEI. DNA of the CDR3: TGTGCCAGCAGTGGGCCCACGGCGGTCCCCTACAATGAGCAGTTCTTC. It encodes CASSGPTAVPYNEQFF.

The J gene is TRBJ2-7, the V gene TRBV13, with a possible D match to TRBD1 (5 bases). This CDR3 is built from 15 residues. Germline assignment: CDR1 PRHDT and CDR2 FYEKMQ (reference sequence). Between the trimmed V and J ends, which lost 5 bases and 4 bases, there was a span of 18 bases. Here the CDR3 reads CASSNNDRIGYEQYF. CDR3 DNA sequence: TGTGCCAGCAGCAACAATGACAGAATCGGTTACGAGCAGTACTTC.

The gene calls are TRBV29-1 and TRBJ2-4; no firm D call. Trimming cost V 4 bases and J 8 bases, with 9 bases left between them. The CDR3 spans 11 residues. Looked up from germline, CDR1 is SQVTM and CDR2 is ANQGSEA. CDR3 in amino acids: CSVAQEDIQYF. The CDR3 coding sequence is TGCAGCGTTGCGCAGGAAGACATTCAGTACTTC.

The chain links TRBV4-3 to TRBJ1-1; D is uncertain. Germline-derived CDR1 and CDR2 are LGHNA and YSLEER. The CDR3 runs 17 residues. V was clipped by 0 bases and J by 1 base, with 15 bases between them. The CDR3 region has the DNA TGCGCCAGCAGCCAAGATCTGATAGGGCATAGGAACACTGAAGCTTTCTTT. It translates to CASSQDLIGHRNTEAFF.

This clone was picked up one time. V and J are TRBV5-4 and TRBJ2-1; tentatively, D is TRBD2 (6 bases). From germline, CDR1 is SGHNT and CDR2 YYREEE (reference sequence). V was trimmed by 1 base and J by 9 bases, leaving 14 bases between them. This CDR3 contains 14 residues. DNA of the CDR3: TGTGCCAGCAGCTTGAATCCCCTGGAGGGTGAGCAGTTCTTC. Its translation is CASSLNPLEGEQFF.

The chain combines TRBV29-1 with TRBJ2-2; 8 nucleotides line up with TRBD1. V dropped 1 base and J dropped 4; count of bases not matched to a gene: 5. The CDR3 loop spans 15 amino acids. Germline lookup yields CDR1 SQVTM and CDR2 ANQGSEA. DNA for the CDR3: TGCAGCGTTGAAGGCCCAGGGGGCGGCACCGGGGAGCTGTTTTTT. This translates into CSVEGPGGGTGELFF.

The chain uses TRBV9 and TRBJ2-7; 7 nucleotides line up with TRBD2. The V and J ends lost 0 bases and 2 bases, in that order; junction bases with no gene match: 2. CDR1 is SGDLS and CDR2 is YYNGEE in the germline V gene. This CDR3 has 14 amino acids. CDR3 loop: CASSVGGGTYEQYF. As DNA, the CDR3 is TGTGCCAGCAGCGTAGGGGGGGGTACCTACGAGCAGTACTTC.

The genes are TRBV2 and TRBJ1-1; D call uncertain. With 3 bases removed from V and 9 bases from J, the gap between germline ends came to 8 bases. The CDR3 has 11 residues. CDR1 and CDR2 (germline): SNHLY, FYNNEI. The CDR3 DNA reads TGTGCCAGCAGTGAGGGCTTGAAAGCTTTCTTT. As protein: CASSEGLKAFF.

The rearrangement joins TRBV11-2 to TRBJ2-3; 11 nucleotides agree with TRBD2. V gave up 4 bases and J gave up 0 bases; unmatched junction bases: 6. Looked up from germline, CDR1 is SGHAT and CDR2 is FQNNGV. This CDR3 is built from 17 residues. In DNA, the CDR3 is TGTGCCAGCAGCTCGGGACTAGCGGCCTATAGCACAGATACGCAGTATTTT. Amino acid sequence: CASSSGLAAYSTDTQYF.

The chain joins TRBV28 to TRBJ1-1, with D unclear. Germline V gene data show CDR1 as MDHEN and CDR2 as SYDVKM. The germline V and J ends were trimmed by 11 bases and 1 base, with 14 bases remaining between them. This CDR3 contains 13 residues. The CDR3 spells CAALLHENTEAFF. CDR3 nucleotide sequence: TGTGCCGCGCTCTTACACGAGAACACTGAAGCTTTCTTT.

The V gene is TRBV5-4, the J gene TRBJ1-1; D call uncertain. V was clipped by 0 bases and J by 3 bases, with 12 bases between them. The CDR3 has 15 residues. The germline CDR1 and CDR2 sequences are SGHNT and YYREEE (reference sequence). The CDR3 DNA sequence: TGTGCCAGCAGCTTGGACACATCGGGGTACACTGAAGCTTTCTTT. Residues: CASSLDTSGYTEAFF.

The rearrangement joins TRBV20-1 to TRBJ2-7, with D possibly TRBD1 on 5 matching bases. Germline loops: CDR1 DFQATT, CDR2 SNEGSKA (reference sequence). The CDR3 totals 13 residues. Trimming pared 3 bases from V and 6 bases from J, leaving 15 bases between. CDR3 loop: CSASWGLLPEQYF. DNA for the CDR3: TGCAGTGCTAGTTGGGGCCTCCTTCCCGAGCAGTACTTC.

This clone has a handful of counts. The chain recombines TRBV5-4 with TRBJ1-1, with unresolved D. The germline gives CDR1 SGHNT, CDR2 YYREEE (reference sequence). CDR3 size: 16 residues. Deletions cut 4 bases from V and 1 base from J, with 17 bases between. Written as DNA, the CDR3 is TGTGCCAGCAGCCCTGCGAGGTCCATACGGAACACTGAAGCTTTCTTT. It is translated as CASSPARSIRNTEAFF.

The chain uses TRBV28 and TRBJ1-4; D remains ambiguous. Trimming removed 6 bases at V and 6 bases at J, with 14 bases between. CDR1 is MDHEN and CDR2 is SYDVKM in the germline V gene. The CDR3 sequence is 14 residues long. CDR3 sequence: CASRHNPIHEKLFF. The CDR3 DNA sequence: TGTGCCAGCAGACATAATCCGATTCATGAAAAACTGTTTTTT.

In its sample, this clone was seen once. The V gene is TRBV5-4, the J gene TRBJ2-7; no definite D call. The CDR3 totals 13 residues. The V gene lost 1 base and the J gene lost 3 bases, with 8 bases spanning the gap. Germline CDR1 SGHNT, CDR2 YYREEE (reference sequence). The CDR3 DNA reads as TGTGCCAGCAGCTTGCCGGGTGGCTACGAGCAGTACTTC. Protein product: CASSLPGGYEQYF. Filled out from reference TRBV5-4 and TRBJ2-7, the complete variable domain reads ETGVTQSPTHLIKTRGQQVTLRCSSQSGHNTVSWYQQALGQGPQFIFQYYREEENGRGNFPPRFSGLQFPNYSSELNVNALELDDSALYLCASSLPGGYEQYFGPGTRLTVT.

CDR3 bases: TGTGCCAGCAGGTGGGGGGAGGGTGACGAGCAGTACTTC. Residues: CASRWGEGDEQYF. The rearrangement links TRBV7-9 to TRBJ2-7, with 7 bases fitting TRBD2. CDR1 and CDR2 (germline): SEHNR, FQNEAQ (reference sequence). The CDR3 is 13 residues long. Losses at the gene ends were 6 bases for V and 5 bases for J; bases not matched to a gene: 7.

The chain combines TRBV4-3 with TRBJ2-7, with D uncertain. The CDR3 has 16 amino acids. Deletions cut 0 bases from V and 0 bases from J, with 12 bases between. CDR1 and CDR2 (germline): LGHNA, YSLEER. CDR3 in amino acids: CASSQDNNPSSYEQYF. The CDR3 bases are TGCGCCAGCAGCCAAGATAACAACCCGAGCTCCTACGAGCAGTACTTC.

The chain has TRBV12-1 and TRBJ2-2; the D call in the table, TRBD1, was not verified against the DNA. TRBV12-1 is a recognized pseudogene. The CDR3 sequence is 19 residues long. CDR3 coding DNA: TGTGCCAGCAGCTTTTTAGGACGGACCACGGACACATACACCGGGGAGCTGTTTTTT. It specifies CASSFLGRTTDTYTGELFF.